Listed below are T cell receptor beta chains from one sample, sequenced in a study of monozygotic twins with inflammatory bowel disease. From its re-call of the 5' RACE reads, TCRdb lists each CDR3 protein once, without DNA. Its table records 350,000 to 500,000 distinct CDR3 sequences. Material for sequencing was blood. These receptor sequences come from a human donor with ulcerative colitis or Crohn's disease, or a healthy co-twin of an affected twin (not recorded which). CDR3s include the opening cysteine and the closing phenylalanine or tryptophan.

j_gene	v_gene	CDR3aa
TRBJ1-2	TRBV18	CASSPSLEGLYGYTF
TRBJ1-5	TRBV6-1	CASSAREGQPQHF
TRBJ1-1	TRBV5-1	CASSRQGLGTEAFF
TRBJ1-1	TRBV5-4	CASSPGQGLMGTEAFF
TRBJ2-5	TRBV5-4	CASSSRQGSGETQYF
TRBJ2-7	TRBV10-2	CASSEKAGGTYEQYF
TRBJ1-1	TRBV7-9	CASNPGNMNTEAFF
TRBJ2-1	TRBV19	CASSSRAGSSYNEQFF
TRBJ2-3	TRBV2	CASSEAGGVDTQYF
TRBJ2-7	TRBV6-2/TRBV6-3	CASRVAWEGGSFEQYF
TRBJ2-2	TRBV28	CASENPNRIGELFF
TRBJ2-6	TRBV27	CASSLEGAGSSGANVLTF
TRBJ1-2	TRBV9	CASSRETNYGYTF
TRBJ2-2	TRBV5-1	CASSPAIGGNTGELFF
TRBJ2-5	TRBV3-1	CASSHPLDETQYF
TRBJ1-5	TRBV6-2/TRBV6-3	CASTPEYYSNQPQHF
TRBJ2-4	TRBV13	CASSPGTGFPFF
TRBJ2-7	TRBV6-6	CASSYWGGEQYF
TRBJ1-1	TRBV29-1	CSALQGPGSMNTEAFF
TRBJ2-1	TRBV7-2	CASSPPSGTRSNEQFF
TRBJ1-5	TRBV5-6	CASSLKRGNQPQHF
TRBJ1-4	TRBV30	CAWSVQDEKLFF
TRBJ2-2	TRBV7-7	CASGQGHVGELFF
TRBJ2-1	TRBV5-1	CASSLASSGGIAEQFF
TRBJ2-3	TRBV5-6	CASSLVVAGGRTDTQYF
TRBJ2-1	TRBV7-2	CASSLISVLYNEQFF
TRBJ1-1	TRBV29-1	CSVTVMNTEAFF
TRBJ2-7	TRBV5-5	CASSLTGVSYEQYF
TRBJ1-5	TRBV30	CAWSTGNLNQPQHF
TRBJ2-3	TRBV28	CASSFVWGGDTDTQYF
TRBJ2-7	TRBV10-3	CAISQNGGGTYEQYF
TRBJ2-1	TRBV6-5	CASSYVQNEQFF
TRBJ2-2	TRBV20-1	CSARGARTGELFF
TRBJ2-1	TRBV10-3	CAISGSDRSYNEQFF
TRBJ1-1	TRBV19	CASSITPFSPAEAFF
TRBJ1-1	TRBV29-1	CSGHRSKNTEAFF
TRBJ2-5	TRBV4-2	CASSQGLAGGQETQYF
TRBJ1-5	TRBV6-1	CASTGTVYQPQHF
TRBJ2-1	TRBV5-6	CASSAGTSGRSGNEQFF
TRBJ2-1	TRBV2	CASSVAGGQFF
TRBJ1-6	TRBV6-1	CASSELRTRSPLHF
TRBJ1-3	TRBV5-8	CASSLGGRFSGNTIYF
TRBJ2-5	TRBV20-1	CSASRLAGPQETQYF
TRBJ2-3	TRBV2	CASSETLGRDTQYF
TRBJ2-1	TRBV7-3	CASSIGQGVRVEQFF
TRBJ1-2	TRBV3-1	CASSTRTGNYGYTF
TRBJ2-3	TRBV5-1	CASAPSGRLRGDTQYF
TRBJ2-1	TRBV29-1	CSQQDEDEQFF
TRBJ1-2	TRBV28	CASISGKEGYTF